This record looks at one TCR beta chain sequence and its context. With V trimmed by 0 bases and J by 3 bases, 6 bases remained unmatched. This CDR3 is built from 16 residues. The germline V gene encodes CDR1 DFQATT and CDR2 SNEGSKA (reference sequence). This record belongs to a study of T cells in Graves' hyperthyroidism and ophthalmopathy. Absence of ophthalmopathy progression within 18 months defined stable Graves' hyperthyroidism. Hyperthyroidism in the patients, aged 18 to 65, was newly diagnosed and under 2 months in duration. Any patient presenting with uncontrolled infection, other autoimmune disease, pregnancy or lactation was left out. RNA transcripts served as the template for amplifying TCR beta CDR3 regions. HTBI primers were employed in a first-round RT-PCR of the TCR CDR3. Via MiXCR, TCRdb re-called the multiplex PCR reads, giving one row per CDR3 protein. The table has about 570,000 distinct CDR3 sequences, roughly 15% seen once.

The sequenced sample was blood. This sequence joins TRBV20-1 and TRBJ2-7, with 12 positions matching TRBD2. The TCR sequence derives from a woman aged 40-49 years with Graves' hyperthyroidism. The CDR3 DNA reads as TGCAGTGCTAGAGAGTGGACTAGCGGGACGATCTACGAGCAGTACTTC. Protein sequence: CSAREWTSGTIYEQYF.